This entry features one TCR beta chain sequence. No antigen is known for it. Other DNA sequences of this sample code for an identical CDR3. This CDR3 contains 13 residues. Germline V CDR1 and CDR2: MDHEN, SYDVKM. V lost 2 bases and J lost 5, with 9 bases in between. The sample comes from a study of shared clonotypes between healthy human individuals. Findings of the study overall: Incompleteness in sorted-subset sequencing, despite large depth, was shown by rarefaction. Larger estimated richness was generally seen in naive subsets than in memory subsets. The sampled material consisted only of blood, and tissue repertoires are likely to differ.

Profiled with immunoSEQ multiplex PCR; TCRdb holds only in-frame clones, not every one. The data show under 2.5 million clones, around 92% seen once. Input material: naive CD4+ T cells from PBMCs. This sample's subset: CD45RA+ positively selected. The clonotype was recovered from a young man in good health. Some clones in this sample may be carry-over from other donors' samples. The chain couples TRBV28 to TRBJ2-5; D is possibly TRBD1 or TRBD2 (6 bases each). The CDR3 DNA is TGTGCCAGCAGTTTAGGGGGGCCGGAGACCCAGTACTTC. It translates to CASSLGGPETQYF. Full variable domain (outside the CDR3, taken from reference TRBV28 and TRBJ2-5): DVKVTQSSRYLVKRTGEKVFLECVQDMDHENMFWYRQDPGLGLRLIYFSYDVKMKEKGDIPEGYSVSREKKERFSLILESASTNQTSMYLCASSLGGPETQYFGPGTRLLVL.